A selection of T cell receptor beta chains follows, all from one sample in a study of T cells in Graves' hyperthyroidism and ophthalmopathy. TCRdb ran MiXCR on the multiplex PCR reads and lists one entry per CDR3 protein. The profile shows some 340,000 distinct CDR3 sequences, around 13% of them singletons. Sequenced: blood. The receptors originated from a middle-aged woman with Graves' ophthalmopathy. The CDR3 runs from the conserved cysteine through the conserved F or W. The D gene is left open where the match is weak. Clone size appears in some rows only: once, few, many, or a class for an expanded clone.

D: NA; J: TRBJ2-5; V: TRBV19; size: NA; length: 16; CDR3: CASSIRVGTVQETQYF; DNA: TGTGCCAGTAGTATAAGAGTGGGGACGGTTCAAGAGACCCAGTACTTC
D: NA; J: TRBJ1-1; V: TRBV19; size: many; length: 14; CDR3: CASSIEGRGTEAFF; DNA: TGTGCCAGTAGTATAGAGGGGCGCGGCACTGAAGCTTTCTTT
D: NA; J: TRBJ1-6; V: TRBV27; size: many; length: 13; CDR3: CASSGFPNSPLHF; DNA: TGTGCCAGCAGCGGGTTTCCGAATTCACCCCTCCACTTT
D: NA; J: TRBJ1-3; V: TRBV2; size: many; length: 12; CDR3: CASIRAGNTIYF; DNA: TGTGCCAGCATACGGGCTGGAAACACCATATATTTT
D: NA; J: TRBJ2-4; V: TRBV14; size: few; length: 17; CDR3: CASSQEVPEVTKNIQYF; DNA: TGTGCCAGCAGCCAAGAAGTTCCAGAGGTAACCAAAAACATTCAGTACTTC
D: TRBD1; J: TRBJ2-4; V: TRBV6-2/TRBV6-3; size: many; length: 15; CDR3: CASTQRQGVSNIQYF; DNA: TGTGCCAGCACCCAAAGACAGGGGGTGTCGAACATTCAGTACTTC
D: NA; J: TRBJ2-5; V: TRBV24-1; size: few; length: 12; CDR3: CATAGEVETQYF; DNA: TGTGCCACCGCCGGGGAGGTTGAGACCCAGTACTTC
D: NA; J: TRBJ2-7; V: TRBV27; size: NA; length: 15; CDR3: CASSPRTQKVYEQYF; DNA: TGTGCCAGCAGTCCCCGGACTCAGAAGGTCTACGAGCAGTACTTC
D: NA; J: TRBJ2-1; V: TRBV12-3/TRBV12-4; size: many; length: 15; CDR3: CASSLWVVDDNEQFF; DNA: TGTGCCAGCAGTTTATGGGTCGTGGATGACAATGAGCAGTTCTTC
D: TRBD2; J: TRBJ2-2; V: TRBV19; size: NA; length: 16; CDR3: CASRGAGLASTGELFF; DNA: TGTGCCAGTAGAGGGGCGGGACTAGCGTCCACCGGGGAGCTGTTTTTT
D: NA; J: TRBJ2-7; V: TRBV24-1; size: many; length: 15; CDR3: CATSDPGLSTNEQYF; DNA: TGTGCCACCAGTGATCCGGGGTTAAGTACCAACGAGCAGTACTTC
D: TRBD2; J: TRBJ2-3; V: TRBV11-2; size: few; length: 15; CDR3: CASRLTSVSTDTQYF; DNA: TGTGCCAGCAGATTGACTAGCGTTAGCACAGATACGCAGTATTTT
D: NA; J: TRBJ2-3; V: TRBV28; size: many; length: 12; CDR3: CASSTRVDTQYF; DNA: TGTGCCAGCAGCACGCGGGTCGATACGCAGTATTTT
D: NA; J: TRBJ2-3; V: TRBV29-1; size: many; length: 12; CDR3: CSAGVTTDTQYF; DNA: TGCAGCGCTGGAGTCACCACAGATACGCAGTATTTT
D: TRBD2; J: TRBJ2-7; V: TRBV7-2; size: many; length: 15; CDR3: CASSFSGTNSYEQYF; DNA: TGTGCCAGCAGCTTCTCCGGGACTAACTCCTACGAGCAGTACTTC
D: NA; J: TRBJ1-1; V: TRBV6-2/TRBV6-3; size: many; length: 13; CDR3: CASSTMSNTEAFF; DNA: TGTGCCAGCAGTACTATGTCGAACACTGAAGCTTTCTTT
D: NA; J: TRBJ2-2; V: TRBV7-2; size: NA; length: 15; CDR3: CASSYLAGYGGELLF; DNA: TGTGCCAGCAGTTATCTCGCGGGGTACGGCGGGGAGCTGCTTTTT
D: TRBD2; J: TRBJ2-1; V: TRBV12-3/TRBV12-4; size: NA; length: 15; CDR3: CASTIAGLYYNEQFF; DNA: TGTGCCAGCACTATAGCGGGTTTATACTACAATGAGCAGTTCTTC
D: NA; J: TRBJ1-3; V: TRBV6-1; size: few; length: 15; CDR3: CASKPPRDSGNTIYF; DNA: TGTGCCAGCAAACCGCCCAGGGATTCTGGAAACACCATATATTTT
D: TRBD1; J: TRBJ2-5; V: TRBV19; size: few; length: 15; CDR3: CASSATGSGRETQYF; DNA: TGTGCCAGTTCCGCGACAGGGTCAGGCCGAGAGACCCAGTACTTC
D: NA; J: TRBJ2-7; V: TRBV5-4; size: NA; length: 12; CDR3: CASSLWGYEQYF; DNA: TGTGCCAGCAGCTTGTGGGGCTACGAGCAGTACTTC
D: NA; J: TRBJ2-3; V: TRBV7-2; size: NA; length: 15; CDR3: CASSRIGGFTDTQYF; DNA: TGTGCCAGCAGCCGTATAGGGGGGTTCACAGATACGCAGTATTTT
D: NA; J: TRBJ2-5; V: TRBV11-2; size: few; length: 17; CDR3: CASSLRVGGGAGETQYF; DNA: TGTGCCAGCAGCTTAAGGGTTGGGGGGGGGGCCGGAGAGACCCAGTACTTC
D: NA; J: TRBJ1-1; V: TRBV9; size: NA; length: 11; CDR3: CASSVATEAFF; DNA: TGTGCCAGCAGCGTAGCCACTGAAGCTTTCTTT
D: TRBD2; J: TRBJ2-7; V: TRBV7-9; size: few; length: 17; CDR3: CASSLGGIAGAPYEQYF; DNA: TGTGCCAGCAGCTTAGGTGGCATAGCGGGCGCCCCCTACGAGCAGTACTTC
D: NA; J: TRBJ1-2; V: TRBV3-1; size: many; length: 12; CDR3: CASSQGLGGYTF; DNA: TGTGCCAGCAGCCAGGGTTTGGGTGGCTACACCTTC
D: NA; J: TRBJ1-1; V: TRBV20-1; size: many; length: 13; CDR3: CSASRARGTEAFF; DNA: TGCAGTGCTAGCCGGGCCCGGGGCACTGAAGCTTTCTTT
D: TRBD1; J: TRBJ1-1; V: TRBV5-1; size: many; length: 14; CDR3: CASSQRQGTRGAFF; DNA: TGCGCCAGCAGCCAGCGACAGGGAACGCGTGGAGCTTTCTTT
D: TRBD1; J: TRBJ2-7; V: TRBV6-1; size: many; length: 14; CDR3: CASRKGQSSYEQYF; DNA: TGTGCCAGCCGTAAGGGACAGAGCTCCTACGAGCAGTACTTC
D: TRBD2; J: TRBJ2-3; V: TRBV4-2; size: many; length: 17; CDR3: CASSHRTSGGAGDTQYF; DNA: TGTGCCAGCAGCCATCGTACTAGCGGGGGGGCAGGAGATACGCAGTATTTT
D: NA; J: TRBJ2-1; V: TRBV20-1; size: many; length: 15; CDR3: CSAPSRISSYNEQFF; DNA: TGCAGTGCCCCTAGTAGGATCAGCTCCTACAATGAGCAGTTCTTC
D: NA; J: TRBJ1-1; V: TRBV18; size: NA; length: 14; CDR3: CASSHPGVHTEAFF; DNA: TGTGCCAGCTCTCATCCAGGGGTTCACACTGAAGCTTTCTTT
D: TRBD1; J: TRBJ1-2; V: TRBV6-2/TRBV6-3; size: many; length: 19; CDR3: CASSYPEIAWQGENYGYTF; DNA: TGTGCCAGCAGTTACCCGGAGATTGCGTGGCAGGGGGAGAACTATGGCTACACCTTC
D: NA; J: TRBJ2-1; V: TRBV7-8; size: many; length: 14; CDR3: CASSSTSSPGEQFF; DNA: TGTGCCAGCAGCTCAACCTCCTCACCCGGTGAGCAGTTCTTC
D: TRBD2; J: TRBJ2-7; V: TRBV7-2; size: many; length: 14; CDR3: CASSWGGRGSEQYF; DNA: TGTGCCAGCAGCTGGGGGGGGAGGGGCAGCGAGCAGTACTTC
D: TRBD2; J: TRBJ2-3; V: TRBV10-2; size: many; length: 14; CDR3: CASRRGAFADTQYF; DNA: TGCGCCAGCAGGCGGGGGGCCTTCGCAGATACGCAGTATTTT
D: TRBD1; J: TRBJ1-1; V: TRBV19; size: few; length: 15; CDR3: CASSHRDRGNTEAFF; DNA: TGTGCCAGTAGTCACCGGGACAGGGGGAACACTGAAGCTTTCTTT
D: NA; J: TRBJ2-2; V: TRBV12-3/TRBV12-4; size: many; length: 16; CDR3: CASSFAIRASTGELFF; DNA: TGTGCCAGCAGTTTTGCGATACGAGCGTCCACCGGGGAGCTGTTTTTT
D: NA; J: TRBJ2-1; V: TRBV7-8; size: many; length: 17; CDR3: CASTPFRMDSSYNEQFF; DNA: TGTGCCAGCACCCCATTCCGCATGGACAGCTCCTACAATGAGCAGTTCTTC
D: NA; J: TRBJ2-5; V: TRBV28; size: many; length: 12; CDR3: CASSLFMETQYF; DNA: TGTGCCAGCAGTTTATTTATGGAGACCCAGTACTTC
D: NA; J: TRBJ2-5; V: TRBV2; size: many; length: 15; CDR3: CASTEAGLLQETQYF; DNA: TGTGCCAGCACAGAGGCGGGACTTCTCCAAGAGACCCAGTACTTC
D: TRBD2; J: TRBJ2-1; V: TRBV12-3/TRBV12-4; size: many; length: 15; CDR3: CASSFGASGSNEQFF; DNA: TGTGCCAGCAGTTTCGGGGCTAGCGGGAGCAATGAGCAGTTCTTC